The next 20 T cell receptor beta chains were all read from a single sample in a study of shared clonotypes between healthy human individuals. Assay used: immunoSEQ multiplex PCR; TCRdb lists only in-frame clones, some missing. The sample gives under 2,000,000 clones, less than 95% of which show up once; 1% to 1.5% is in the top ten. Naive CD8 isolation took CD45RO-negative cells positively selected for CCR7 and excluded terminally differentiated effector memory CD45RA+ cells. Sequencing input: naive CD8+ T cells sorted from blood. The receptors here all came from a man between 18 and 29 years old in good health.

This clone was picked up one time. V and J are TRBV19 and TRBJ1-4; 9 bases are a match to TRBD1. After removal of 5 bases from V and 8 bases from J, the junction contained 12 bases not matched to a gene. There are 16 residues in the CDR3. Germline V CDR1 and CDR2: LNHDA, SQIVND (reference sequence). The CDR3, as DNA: TGTGCCAGTAGTCCGGACAGGGGTGGACTTCAGGAAAAACTGTTTTTT. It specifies CASSPDRGGLQEKLFF.

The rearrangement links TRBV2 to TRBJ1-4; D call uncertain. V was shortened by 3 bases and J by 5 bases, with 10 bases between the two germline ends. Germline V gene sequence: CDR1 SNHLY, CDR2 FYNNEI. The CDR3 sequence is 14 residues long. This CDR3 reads CASSDTAGNEKLFF. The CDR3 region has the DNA TGTGCCAGCAGTGACACAGCCGGAAATGAAAAACTGTTTTTT.

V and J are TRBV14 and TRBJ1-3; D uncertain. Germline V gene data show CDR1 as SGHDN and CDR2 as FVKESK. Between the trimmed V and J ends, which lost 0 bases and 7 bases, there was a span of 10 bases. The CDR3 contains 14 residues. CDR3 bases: TGTGCCAGCAGCCAAGAAGGGTTTGACAACACCATATATTTT. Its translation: CASSQEGFDNTIYF.

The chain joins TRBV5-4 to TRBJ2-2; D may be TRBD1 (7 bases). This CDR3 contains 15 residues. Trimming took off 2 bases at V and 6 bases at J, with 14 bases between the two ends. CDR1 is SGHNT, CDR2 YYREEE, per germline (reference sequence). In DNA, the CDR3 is TGTGCCAGCAGCTTAGACAGGGAGGTGGCCGGGGAGCTGTTTTTT. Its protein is CASSLDREVAGELFF.

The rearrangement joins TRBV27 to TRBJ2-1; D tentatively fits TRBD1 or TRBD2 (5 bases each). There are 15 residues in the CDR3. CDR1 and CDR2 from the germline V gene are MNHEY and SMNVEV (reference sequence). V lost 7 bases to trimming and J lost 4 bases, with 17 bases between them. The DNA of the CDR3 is TGTGCCAGCAATTCGGGGACCCCATGGTACAATGAGCAGTTCTTC. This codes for CASNSGTPWYNEQFF.

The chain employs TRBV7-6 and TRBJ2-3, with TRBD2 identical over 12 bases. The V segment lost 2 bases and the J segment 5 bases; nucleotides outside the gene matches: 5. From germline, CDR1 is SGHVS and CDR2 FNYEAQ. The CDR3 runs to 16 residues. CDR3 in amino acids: CASSLLAGGLKDTQYF. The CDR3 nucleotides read TGTGCCAGCAGCTTACTAGCGGGAGGGCTAAAAGATACGCAGTATTTT.

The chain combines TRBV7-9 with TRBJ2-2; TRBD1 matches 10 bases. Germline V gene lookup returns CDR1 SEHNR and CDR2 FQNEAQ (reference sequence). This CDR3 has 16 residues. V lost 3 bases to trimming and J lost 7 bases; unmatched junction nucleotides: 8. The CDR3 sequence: CASSFPRQGASGELFF. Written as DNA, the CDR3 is TGTGCCAGCAGCTTCCCGAGACAGGGGGCTAGCGGGGAGCTGTTTTTT. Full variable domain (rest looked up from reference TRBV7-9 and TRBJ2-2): DTGVSQNPRHKITKRGQNVTFRCDPISEHNRLYWYRQTLGQGPEFLTYFQNEAQLEKSRLLSDRFSAERPKGSFSTLEIQRTEQGDSAMYLCASSFPRQGASGELFFGEGSRLTVL.

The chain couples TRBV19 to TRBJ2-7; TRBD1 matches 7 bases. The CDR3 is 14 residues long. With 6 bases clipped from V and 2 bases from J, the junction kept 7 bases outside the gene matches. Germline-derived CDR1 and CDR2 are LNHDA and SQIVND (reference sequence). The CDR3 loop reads CASSQRQGTYEQYF. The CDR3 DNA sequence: TGTGCCAGTAGCCAACGACAGGGCACCTACGAGCAGTACTTC.

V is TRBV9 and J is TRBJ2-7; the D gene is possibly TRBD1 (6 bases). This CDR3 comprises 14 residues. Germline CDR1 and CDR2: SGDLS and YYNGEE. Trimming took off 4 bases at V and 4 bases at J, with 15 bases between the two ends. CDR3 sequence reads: CASSPTGTPYEQYF. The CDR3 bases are TGTGCCAGCAGCCCGACCGGGACACCTTACGAGCAGTACTTC. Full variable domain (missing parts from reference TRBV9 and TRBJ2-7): DSGVTQTPKHLITATGQRVTLRCSPRSGDLSVYWYQQSLDQGLQFLIQYYNGEERAKGNILERFSAQQFPDLHSELNLSSLELGDSALYFCASSPTGTPYEQYFGPGTRLTVT.

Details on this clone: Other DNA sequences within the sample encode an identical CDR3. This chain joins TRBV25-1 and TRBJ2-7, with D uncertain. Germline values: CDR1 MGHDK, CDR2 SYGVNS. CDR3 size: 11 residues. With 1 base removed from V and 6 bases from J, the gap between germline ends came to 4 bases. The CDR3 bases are TGTGCCAGCAGTGAATTGAGCGAGCAGTACTTC. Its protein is CASSELSEQYF.

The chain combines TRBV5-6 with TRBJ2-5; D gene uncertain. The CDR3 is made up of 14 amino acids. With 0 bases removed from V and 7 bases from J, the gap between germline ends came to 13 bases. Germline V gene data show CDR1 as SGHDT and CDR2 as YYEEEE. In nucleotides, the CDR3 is TGTGCCAGCAGCTTGGATGGAGCTCCTGGGACCCAGTACTTC. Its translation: CASSLDGAPGTQYF. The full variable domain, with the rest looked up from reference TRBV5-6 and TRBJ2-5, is DAGVTQSPTHLIKTRGQQVTLRCSPKSGHDTVSWYQQALGQGPQFIFQYYEEEERQRGNFPDRFSGHQFPNYSSELNVNALLLGDSALYLCASSLDGAPGTQYFGPGTRLLVL.

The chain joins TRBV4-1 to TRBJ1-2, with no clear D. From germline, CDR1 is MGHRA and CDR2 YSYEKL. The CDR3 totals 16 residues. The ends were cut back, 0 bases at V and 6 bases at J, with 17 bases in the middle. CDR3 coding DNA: TGCGCCAGCAGCCAAGATCCGGGATACTGGATGGATGGCTACACCTTC. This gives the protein CASSQDPGYWMDGYTF.

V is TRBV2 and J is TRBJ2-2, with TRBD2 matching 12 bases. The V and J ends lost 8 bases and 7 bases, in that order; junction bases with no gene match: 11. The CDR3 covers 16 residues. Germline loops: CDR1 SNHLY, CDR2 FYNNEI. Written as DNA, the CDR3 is TGTGCCAGCTGCGCGACTAGCGGGGGAGGATTCGGGGAGCTGTTTTTT. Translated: CASCATSGGGFGELFF.

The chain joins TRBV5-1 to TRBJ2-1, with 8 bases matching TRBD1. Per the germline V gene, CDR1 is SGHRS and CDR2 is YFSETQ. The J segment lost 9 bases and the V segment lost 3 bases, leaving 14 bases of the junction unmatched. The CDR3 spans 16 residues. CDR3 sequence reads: CASSWEPGGSSGEQFF. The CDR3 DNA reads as TGCGCCAGCAGCTGGGAACCAGGGGGCAGTTCAGGTGAGCAGTTCTTC. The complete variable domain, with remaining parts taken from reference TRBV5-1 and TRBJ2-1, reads KAGVTQTPRYLIKTRGQQVTLSCSPISGHRSVSWYQQTPGQGLQFLFEYFSETQRNKGNFPGRFSGRQFSNSRSEMNVSTLELGDSALYLCASSWEPGGSSGEQFFGPGTRLTVL.

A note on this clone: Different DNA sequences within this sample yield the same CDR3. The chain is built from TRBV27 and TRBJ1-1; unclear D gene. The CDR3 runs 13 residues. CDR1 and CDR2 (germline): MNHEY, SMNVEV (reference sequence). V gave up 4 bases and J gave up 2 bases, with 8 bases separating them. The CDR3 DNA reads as TGTGCCAGCAGTTCGTGGACCAACACTGAAGCTTTCTTT. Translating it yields CASSSWTNTEAFF.

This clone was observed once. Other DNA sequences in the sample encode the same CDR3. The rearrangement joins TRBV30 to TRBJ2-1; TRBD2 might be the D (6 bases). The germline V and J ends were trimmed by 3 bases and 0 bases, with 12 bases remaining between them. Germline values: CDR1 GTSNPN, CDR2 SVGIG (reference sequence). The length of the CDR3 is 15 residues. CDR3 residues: CAWSLGGSSYNEQFF. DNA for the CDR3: TGTGCCTGGAGCCTAGGAGGGAGCTCCTACAATGAGCAGTTCTTC.

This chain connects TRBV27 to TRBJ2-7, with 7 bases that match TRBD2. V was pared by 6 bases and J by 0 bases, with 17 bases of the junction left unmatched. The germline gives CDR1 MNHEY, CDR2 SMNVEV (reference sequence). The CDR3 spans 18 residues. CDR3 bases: TGTGCCAGCAGCCTTATCAGCCCTTCCGGGGGGAACTCCTACGAGCAGTACTTC. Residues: CASSLISPSGGNSYEQYF.

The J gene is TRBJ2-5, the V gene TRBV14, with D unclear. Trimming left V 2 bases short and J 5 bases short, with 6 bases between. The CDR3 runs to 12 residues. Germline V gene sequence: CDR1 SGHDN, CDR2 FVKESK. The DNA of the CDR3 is TGTGCCAGCAGCCAAATGGTCGAGACCCAGTACTTC. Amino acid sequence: CASSQMVETQYF.

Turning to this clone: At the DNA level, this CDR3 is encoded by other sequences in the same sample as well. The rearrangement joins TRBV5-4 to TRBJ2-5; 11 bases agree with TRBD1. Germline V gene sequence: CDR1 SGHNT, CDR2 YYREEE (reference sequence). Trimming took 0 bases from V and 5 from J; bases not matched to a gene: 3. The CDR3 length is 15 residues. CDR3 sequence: CASSLGTGGVETQYF. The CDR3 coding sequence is TGTGCCAGCAGCTTGGGGACAGGGGGCGTGGAGACCCAGTACTTC.

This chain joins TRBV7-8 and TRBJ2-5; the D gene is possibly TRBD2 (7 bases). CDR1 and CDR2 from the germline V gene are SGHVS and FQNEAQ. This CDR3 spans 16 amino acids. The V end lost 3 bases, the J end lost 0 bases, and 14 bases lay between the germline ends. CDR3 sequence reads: CASSLGAAGYQETQYF. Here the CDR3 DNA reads TGTGCCAGCAGCTTGGGGGCAGCGGGGTACCAAGAGACCCAGTACTTC.